This TCR beta chain is from a study of T cell changes during pregnancy in multiple sclerosis (dated by TCRdb to about 2019). Turning to the overall study: The study examined how the T cell repertoire changed over the course of pregnancy in women with multiple sclerosis.

To note about this clone: There is no known antigen for this receptor. Base qualities are not provided; no much larger clone lies one nucleotide away.

The method behind the library was the immunoSEQ multiplex PCR assay. TCRdb carries this immuneACCESS record with in-frame sequences only. Its versions omit some clonotypes, under half of them owing to an unresolved V gene in the studies checked, with the rest unexplained. The sample data list 35,000 to 40,000 clones, and 70% to 90% of these were observed just once. The ten largest clonotypes hold approximately 6.8% of the sample. Spanning cysteine to phenylalanine, the CDR3 consists of 16 amino acids. Only the CDR3 part of the read is kept: 48 bases, read in frame from the first base. The V end loses 0 bases and the J end loses 0 bases, and a stretch of 9 bases separates them. The germline V gene yields MNHEY for CDR1 and SVGAGI for CDR2.

The V and J segments used are TRBV6-5 and TRBJ2-1; TRBD2 is possibly the D segment (6 matching bases). The receptor's source is a female donor with multiple sclerosis, enrolled in a pregnancy study. The sample here was CD8+ T cells from peripheral blood mononuclear cells, taken in the third trimester of pregnancy. The bases read TGTGCCAGCAGTTACTCGGAGGGGAGCTCCTACAATGAGCAGTTCTTC. Its translation is CASSYSEGSSYNEQFF.